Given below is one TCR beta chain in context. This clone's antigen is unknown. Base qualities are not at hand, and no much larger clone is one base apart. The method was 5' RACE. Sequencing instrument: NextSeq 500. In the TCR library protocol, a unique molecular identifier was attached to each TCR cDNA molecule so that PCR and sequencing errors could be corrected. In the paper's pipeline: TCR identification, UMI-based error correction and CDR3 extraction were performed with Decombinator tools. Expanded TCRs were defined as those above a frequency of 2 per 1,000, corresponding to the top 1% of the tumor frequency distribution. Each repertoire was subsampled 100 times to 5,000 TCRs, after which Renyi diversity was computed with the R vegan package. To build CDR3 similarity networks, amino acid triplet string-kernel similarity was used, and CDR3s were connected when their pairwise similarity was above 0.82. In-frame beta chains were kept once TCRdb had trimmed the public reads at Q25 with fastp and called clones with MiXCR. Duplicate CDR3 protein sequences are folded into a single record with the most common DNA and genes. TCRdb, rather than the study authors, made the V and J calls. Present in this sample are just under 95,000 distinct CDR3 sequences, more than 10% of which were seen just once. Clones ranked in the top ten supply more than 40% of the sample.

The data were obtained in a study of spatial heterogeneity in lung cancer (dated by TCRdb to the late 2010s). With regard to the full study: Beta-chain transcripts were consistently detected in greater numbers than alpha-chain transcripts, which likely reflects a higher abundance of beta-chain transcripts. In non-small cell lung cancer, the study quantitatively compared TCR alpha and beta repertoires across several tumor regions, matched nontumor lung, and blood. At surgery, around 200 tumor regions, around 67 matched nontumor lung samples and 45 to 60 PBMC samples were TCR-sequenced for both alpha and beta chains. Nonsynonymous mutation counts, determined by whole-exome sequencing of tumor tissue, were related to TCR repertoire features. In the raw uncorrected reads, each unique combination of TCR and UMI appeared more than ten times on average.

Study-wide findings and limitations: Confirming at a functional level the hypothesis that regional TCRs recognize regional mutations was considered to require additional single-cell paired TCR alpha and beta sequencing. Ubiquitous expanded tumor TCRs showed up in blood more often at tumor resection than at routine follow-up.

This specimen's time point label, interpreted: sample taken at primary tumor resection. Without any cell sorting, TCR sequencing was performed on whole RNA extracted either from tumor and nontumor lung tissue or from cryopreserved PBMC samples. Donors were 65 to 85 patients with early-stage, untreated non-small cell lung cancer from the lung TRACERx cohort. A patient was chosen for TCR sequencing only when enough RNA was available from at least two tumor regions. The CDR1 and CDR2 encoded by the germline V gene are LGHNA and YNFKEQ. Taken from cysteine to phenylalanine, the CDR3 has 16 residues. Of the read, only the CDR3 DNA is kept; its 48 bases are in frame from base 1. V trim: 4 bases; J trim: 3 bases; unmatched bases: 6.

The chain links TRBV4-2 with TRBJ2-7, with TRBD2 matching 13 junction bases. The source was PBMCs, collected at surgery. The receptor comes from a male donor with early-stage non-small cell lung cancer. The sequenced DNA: TGTGCCAGCAGCCGAGAGGGGACTAGCGGGGACTACGAGCAGTACTTC. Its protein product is CASSREGTSGDYEQYF.